This TCR beta chain was identified in a study of post-analysis software for immune sequencing data. Study-wide results and limits: Comparison of patients with controls showed 5 or 6 TRBV segments more frequent in patients, TRBV5-6, TRBV5-1 and TRBV20-1 among them.

The authors incorporated unique molecular identifiers into the TCR beta cDNA libraries. TCRdb re-analysed the PCR reads in MiXCR, keeping a single row per CDR3 protein. The sample gives 650,000 to 850,000 distinct CDR3 sequences, roughly half of which show up once; 4.6% is in the top ten. A remark on this clonotype: Its antigen is unidentified.

V was cut by 7 bases and J by 5 bases, with 6 bases left in between. Germline CDR1 reads SQVTM; CDR2 reads ANQGSEA. The CDR3 runs 9 residues. The genes are TRBV29-1 and TRBJ2-7; D is undetermined. The specimen sequenced was blood. This clonotype originated in a girl aged 5 to 17 with multiple sclerosis. CDR3 region: CSDRNEQYF. In DNA form, the CDR3 reads TGCAGCGATCGCAACGAGCAGTACTTC.